These 16 T cell receptor beta chains were all obtained from the same sample, sequenced in a study of T cells in Graves' hyperthyroidism and ophthalmopathy. RNA transcripts were the template for amplifying TCR beta CDR3 regions. The HTBI primer set served for first-round RT-PCR of the TCR CDR3. MiXCR, applied by TCRdb to the multiplex PCR reads, yields one record per CDR3 protein. The sample lists fewer than 900,000 distinct CDR3 sequences; around 17% were seen once. Sequenced sample: blood. The receptors were sampled from a man younger than 35 with Graves' hyperthyroidism.

Only one count was recorded for this clonotype. V is TRBV27 and J is TRBJ1-5, with TRBD1 matching over 8 bases. CDR1 and CDR2 (germline): MNHEY, SMNVEV (reference sequence). CDR3 size: 15 residues. The trim removed 4 bases at V and 7 bases at J, leaving 9 bases unmatched. The CDR3 region is CASSSLQGAEQPQHF. CDR3 coding DNA: TGTGCCAGCAGTTCCCTTCAGGGGGCAGAGCAGCCCCAGCATTTT.

This clonotype has only one observation. The chain uses TRBV5-1 and TRBJ2-5; 11 positions agree with TRBD2. The V gene end was trimmed by 2 bases and the J gene end by 5 bases; junction bases not matched to a gene: 5. Germline V gives CDR1 SGHRS, CDR2 YFSETQ. The CDR3 is made up of 15 amino acids. CDR3 sequence: CASSLIAGGLETQYF. The CDR3 coding sequence is TGCGCCAGCAGCTTAATAGCGGGAGGGCTGGAGACCCAGTACTTC.

The rearrangement links TRBV24-1 to TRBJ1-2, with TRBD1 matching 9 bases. The CDR3 is made up of 15 amino acids. The germline CDR1 and CDR2 sequences are KGHDR and SFDVKD. The trim removed 3 bases at V and 2 bases at J, leaving 3 bases unmatched. CDR3 region: CATSDATGGNYGYTF. The CDR3, as DNA: TGTGCCACCAGTGATGCGACAGGGGGGAACTATGGCTACACCTTC.

The sample holds a few counts of this clonotype. This chain uses TRBV11-2 with TRBJ2-2, with no clear D. CDR1 is SGHAT, CDR2 FQNNGV, per germline. V lost 6 bases to trimming and J lost 1 base, with 15 bases between them. The CDR3 has 16 residues. The CDR3 DNA reads TGTGCCAGCAGACCCCAACTGGACGGGAACACCGGGGAGCTGTTTTTT. Protein: CASRPQLDGNTGELFF.

In this sample, this clonotype turned up many times. The chain couples TRBV6-2 or TRBV6-3 to TRBJ2-7; 7 bases fit TRBD2. The germline V gene encodes CDR1 MNHEY and CDR2 SVGEGT. V dropped 7 bases and J dropped 5; count of bases not matched to a gene: 14. The CDR3 consists of 15 residues. The CDR3 here is CASTPTPAGTNEQYF. DNA for the CDR3: TGTGCCAGCACTCCTACTCCCGCCGGGACTAACGAGCAGTACTTC.

The V and J genes are TRBV18 and TRBJ1-4; D uncertain. V was trimmed by 2 bases and J by 2 bases, leaving 12 bases between them. Germline V gives CDR1 KGHSH, CDR2 LQKENI. The CDR3 is made up of 16 amino acids. CDR3 bases: TGTGCCAGCTCACCAGGGCGGGCTGGCACTAATGAAAAACTGTTTTTT. Protein: CASSPGRAGTNEKLFF.

The rearrangement links TRBV7-9 to TRBJ2-7; D remains ambiguous. From germline, CDR1 is SEHNR and CDR2 FQNEAQ (reference sequence). Trimming pared 4 bases from V and 5 bases from J, leaving 12 bases between. The CDR3 covers 13 residues. The CDR3 is CASSSSGPHEQYF. The CDR3 bases are TGTGCCAGCAGCTCCTCAGGACCACACGAGCAGTACTTC.

This clonotype was counted many times. J is TRBJ2-1 and V is TRBV28; 10 positions match TRBD2. The CDR3 totals 15 residues. The V and J ends lost 3 bases and 8 bases, in that order; junction bases with no gene match: 7. Germline assignment: CDR1 MDHEN and CDR2 SYDVKM. The CDR3 protein is CASSLEAGGGYEQFF. CDR3 in DNA: TGTGCCAGCAGTTTGGAAGCGGGAGGGGGATATGAGCAGTTCTTC.

This clonotype was picked up many times. The chain couples TRBV30 to TRBJ2-5; D is ambiguous. In germline, CDR1 is GTSNPN, CDR2 SVGIG (reference sequence). V lost 2 bases and J 1 base, leaving 11 bases between the germline ends. The CDR3 has 14 amino acids. The CDR3 bases are TGTGCCTGGAGTCGGGTGGCCCTCCAAGAGACCCAGTACTTC. Its protein product is CAWSRVALQETQYF.

This clonotype appeared a few times. The chain is built from TRBV5-1 and TRBJ2-7; 12 bases line up with TRBD2. The CDR3 is made up of 17 amino acids. Unmatched junction bases numbered 13, after V lost 4 bases and J lost 5 bases. Germline V CDR1 and CDR2: SGHRS, YFSETQ. The CDR3 loop reads CASSTRTSGTFAHEQYF. For the CDR3, the DNA is TGCGCCAGCAGCACCAGGACTAGCGGGACTTTCGCCCACGAGCAGTACTTC.

This sequence joins TRBV25-1 and TRBJ1-2; 7 nucleotides match TRBD1. The CDR3 sequence is 11 residues long. V was pared by 8 bases and J by 3 bases, with 0 bases of the junction left unmatched. In germline, CDR1 is MGHDK, CDR2 SYGVNS. The CDR3 is CASQGDYGYTF. In DNA form, the CDR3 reads TGTGCCAGCCAGGGGGACTATGGCTACACCTTC.

Regarding this clonotype: This clone may be a read error of a much larger clone one base away. The chain combines TRBV7-2 with TRBJ2-1, with 9 bases matching TRBD2. CDR1 is SGHTA, CDR2 FQGNSA, per germline. Trimming took 5 bases from V and 4 from J; bases not matched to a gene: 21. The CDR3 is 20 residues long. CDR3 protein: CASSPGPGRMGLAGYNEQFF. The CDR3 DNA sequence: TGTGCCAGCAGCCCAGGCCCGGGACGGATGGGACTAGCAGGTTACAATGAGCAGTTCTTC.

This chain links TRBV19 with TRBJ2-2; D perhaps matches TRBD1 (5 bases). CDR3 length: 10 amino acids. Germline V gene lookup returns CDR1 LNHDA and CDR2 SQIVND (reference sequence). Trimming took off 11 bases at V and 7 bases at J, with 8 bases between the two ends. The CDR3 coding sequence is TGTGCCGTTAGGGGCGGGGAGCTGTTTTTT. Translated: CAVRGGELFF.

This clonotype was counted ten times or more. The chain combines TRBV3-1 with TRBJ2-7; D perhaps matches TRBD1 (6 bases). V was pared by 4 bases and J by 4 bases, with 17 bases between. The germline V gene has CDR1 LGHDT and CDR2 YNNKEL (reference sequence). The CDR3 is 15 amino acids. Written as DNA, the CDR3 is TGTGCCAGCAGCCTCCGGGACATCGCGGGTTACGAGCAGTACTTC. Its translation: CASSLRDIAGYEQYF.

The chain uses TRBV30 and TRBJ2-5; D possibly corresponds to TRBD2 (5 bases). The CDR3 has 16 amino acids. The germline gives CDR1 GTSNPN, CDR2 SVGIG (reference sequence). V lost 2 bases and J lost 9, with 25 bases in between. CDR3 sequence reads: CAWSLWRPAAPRPQYF. CDR3 nucleotides: TGTGCCTGGAGTCTTTGGAGGCCAGCGGCGCCAAGGCCCCAGTACTTC. Complete variable domain (other parts from reference TRBV30 and TRBJ2-5): SQTIHQWPATLVQPVGSPLSLECTVEGTSNPNLYWYRQAAGRGLQLLFYSVGIGQISSEVPQNLSASRPQDRQFILSSKKLLLSDSGFYLCAWSLWRPAAPRPQYFGPGTRLLVL.

This clonotype was found many times. V usage is TRBV20-1 and J usage is TRBJ2-7, with 7 bases aligning to TRBD1. CDR1 is DFQATT and CDR2 is SNEGSKA in the germline V gene (reference sequence). This CDR3 contains 13 residues. Unmatched junction bases numbered 6, after V lost 0 bases and J lost 7 bases. CDR3 in DNA: TGCAGTGCTAGAGACCAGACAGGGTGGGAGCAGTACTTC. It codes for CSARDQTGWEQYF.